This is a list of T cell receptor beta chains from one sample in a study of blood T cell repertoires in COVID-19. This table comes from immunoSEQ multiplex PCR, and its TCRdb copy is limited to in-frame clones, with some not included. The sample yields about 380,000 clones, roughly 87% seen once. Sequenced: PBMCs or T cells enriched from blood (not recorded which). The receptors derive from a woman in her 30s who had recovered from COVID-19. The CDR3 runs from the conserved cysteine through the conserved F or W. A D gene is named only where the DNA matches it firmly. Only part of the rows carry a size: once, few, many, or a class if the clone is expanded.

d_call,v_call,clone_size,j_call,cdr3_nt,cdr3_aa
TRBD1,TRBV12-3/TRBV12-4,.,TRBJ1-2,TGTGCCAGCAGTTTGACAGGGGGCCATGGCTACACCTTC,CASSLTGGHGYTF
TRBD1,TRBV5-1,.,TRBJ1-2,TGCGCCAGCTCCGCTCCGGGACAGGGGGCTCTAGACTATGGCTACACCTTC,CASSAPGQGALDYGYTF
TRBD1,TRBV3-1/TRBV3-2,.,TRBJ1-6,TGTGCCAGCAGCCAAGAGGCAGGGGGCTTTTCACCCCTCCACTTT,CASSQEAGGFSPLHF
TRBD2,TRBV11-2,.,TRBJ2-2,TGTGCCAGCAGCTCCTCTAGCGGGGGAGACACCGGGGAGCTGTTTTTT,CASSSSSGGDTGELFF
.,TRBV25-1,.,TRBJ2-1,TGTGCCAGCAGTGAAAGGTCCCCACGAGGCGTCTACAATGAGCAGTTCTTC,CASSERSPRGVYNEQFF
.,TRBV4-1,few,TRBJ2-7,TGCGCCAGCAGCCAAGCTCTATTCTACGAGCAGTACTTC,CASSQALFYEQYF
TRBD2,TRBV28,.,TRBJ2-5,TGTGCCAGCAACCCTAGCGGGGAGTACCAAGAGACCCAGTACTTC,CASNPSGEYQETQYF
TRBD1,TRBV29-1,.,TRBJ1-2,TGCAGCGTTGACGGTCAGGGGGTCACCTTC,CSVDGQGVTF
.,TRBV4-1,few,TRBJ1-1,TGCGCCAGCAGCCAAGTTATGGGGCAGGAAGACACTGAAGCTTTCTTT,CASSQVMGQEDTEAFF
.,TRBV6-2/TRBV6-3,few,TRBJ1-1,TGTGCCAGCAGTAAGAGAAATGAAGCTTTCTTT,CASSKRNEAFF
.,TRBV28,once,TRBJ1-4,TGTGCCAGCGGGCCAGCAGCAACTAATGAAAAACTGTTTTTT,CASGPAATNEKLFF
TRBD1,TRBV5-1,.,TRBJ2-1,TGCGCCAGCAGCTCCGGGACAGGGACTGTCAATGAGCAGTTCTTC,CASSSGTGTVNEQFF
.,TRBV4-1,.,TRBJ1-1,TGCGCCAGCAGCCTCACCCCGTCGGCGACACAAGCTTTCTTT,CASSLTPSATQAFF
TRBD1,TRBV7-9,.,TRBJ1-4,TGTGCCAGCAGCTTAGAGGACAGGGTGGAAAAACTGTTTTTT,CASSLEDRVEKLFF
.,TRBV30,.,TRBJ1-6,TGTGCCTGGACAAGTCCCGGGGGTTCACCCCTCCACTTT,CAWTSPGGSPLHF
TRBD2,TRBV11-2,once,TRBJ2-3,TGTGCCAGCAGCTTCTCTTCGGGGGGAGTGGATACGCAGTATTTT,CASSFSSGGVDTQYF
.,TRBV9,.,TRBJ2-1,TGTGCCAGCAGCGGGGCCGGGAACTACAATGAGCAGTTCTTC,CASSGAGNYNEQFF
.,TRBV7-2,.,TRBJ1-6,TGTGCCAGCAGCTTATACAGGGCTGGTAGTGGTTCACCCCTCCACTTT,CASSLYRAGSGSPLHF
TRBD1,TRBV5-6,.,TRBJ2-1,TGTGCCAGCAGCTTGGGAGACAGGGACTCCTACAATGAGCAGTTCTTC,CASSLGDRDSYNEQFF
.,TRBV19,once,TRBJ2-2,TGTGCCAGTAGTATCCACGGACAGAGCACCGGGGAGCTGTTTTTT,CASSIHGQSTGELFF
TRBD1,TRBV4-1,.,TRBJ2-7,TGCGCCAGCAGCCTACGGGACAGTTACTACGAGCAGTACTTC,CASSLRDSYYEQYF
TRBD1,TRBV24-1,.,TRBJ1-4,TGTGCCACCAGCAGCGGTAACTACAGGGGGACGGAAAAACTGTTTTTT,CATSSGNYRGTEKLFF
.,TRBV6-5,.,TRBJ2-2,TGTGCCAGCAGTTACTTTGGGGGGACCGGGGAGCTGTTTTTT,CASSYFGGTGELFF
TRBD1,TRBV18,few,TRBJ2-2,TGTGCCAGCTCAACTGAACAGGGGGCTGTGAACACCGGGGAGCTGTTTTTT,CASSTEQGAVNTGELFF
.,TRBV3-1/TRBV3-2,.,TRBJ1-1,TGTGCCAGCAGCCAAGAGGGTAGGGGCCCGGGGAACACTGAAGCTTTCTTT,CASSQEGRGPGNTEAFF
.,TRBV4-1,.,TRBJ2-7,TGCGCCAGCAGCCTTGCTGGGGGGGAGCAGTACTTC,CASSLAGGEQYF
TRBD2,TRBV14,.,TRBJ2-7,TGTGCCAGCAGCCAGTACCAATGGACTAGCGGGCCCTACGAGCAGTACTTC,CASSQYQWTSGPYEQYF
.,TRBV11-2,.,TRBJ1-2,TGTGCCAGCAGCTTAGAAGCCAGGGTCGAGGTGCACTATGGCTACACCTTC,CASSLEARVEVHYGYTF
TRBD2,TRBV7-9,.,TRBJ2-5,TGTGCCAGCAGCTTTCTTATTGGACTAGCGGGGCAAGAGACCCAGTACTTC,CASSFLIGLAGQETQYF
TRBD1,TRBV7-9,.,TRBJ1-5,TGTGCCAGCAGCTCCGACAGGGATTATCAGCCCCAGCATTTT,CASSSDRDYQPQHF
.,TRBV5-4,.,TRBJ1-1,TGTGCCAGCACCCTTTCCAGGGGGAACACTGAAGCTTTCTTT,CASTLSRGNTEAFF
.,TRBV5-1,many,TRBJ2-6,TGCGCCAGTGGGACAACAGGTACCTCTGGGGCCAACGTCCTGACTTTC,CASGTTGTSGANVLTF
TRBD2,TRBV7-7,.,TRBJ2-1,TGTGCTAGCAGCTTAGGGGTGGGACTAGCATTGAATGAGCAGTTCTTC,CASSLGVGLALNEQFF
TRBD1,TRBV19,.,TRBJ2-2,TGTGCCAGTAGTATCCGGGACAGGGGAAGGATCGGGGAGCTGTTTTTT,CASSIRDRGRIGELFF
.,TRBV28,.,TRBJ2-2,TGTGCCAGCAGACCGGGACTCGCGAACACCGGGGAGCTGTTTTTT,CASRPGLANTGELFF
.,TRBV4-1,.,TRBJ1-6,TGCGCCAGCAGCTCGGGACTGTATAATTCACCCCTCCACTTT,CASSSGLYNSPLHF
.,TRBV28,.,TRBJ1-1,TGTGCCAGCACCAAGGCGGGCCGAGTTGAAGCTTTCTTT,CASTKAGRVEAFF
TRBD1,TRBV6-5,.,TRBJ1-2,TGTGCCAGCAGCCGCGGACAGGGCAACTATGGCTACACCTTC,CASSRGQGNYGYTF
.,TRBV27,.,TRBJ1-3,TGTGCCAGCATGGAGGGAAACACCATATATTTT,CASMEGNTIYF
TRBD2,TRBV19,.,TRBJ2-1,TGTGCCAGTAGTATAGGGAGCGGGAGTTACAATGAGCAGTTCTTC,CASSIGSGSYNEQFF
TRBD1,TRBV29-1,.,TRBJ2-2,TGCAGCGTCTACGACAGGGAGAACACCGGGGAGCTGTTTTTT,CSVYDRENTGELFF
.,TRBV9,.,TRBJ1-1,TGTGCCAGCAGCGTAGATAACGGAGTAAAGAACACTGAAGCTTTCTTT,CASSVDNGVKNTEAFF
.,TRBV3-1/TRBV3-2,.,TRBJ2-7,TGTGCCAGCAGCCAAGTGAGCGAGCCTATCTTC,CASSQVSEPIF
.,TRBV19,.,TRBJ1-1,TGTGCCAGTATTGACCCGGGGGACACTGAAGCTTTCTTT,CASIDPGDTEAFF
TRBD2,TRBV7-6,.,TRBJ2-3,TGTGCCAGCAGCCAGAGGACTAGCGATCGAGATACGCAGTATTTT,CASSQRTSDRDTQYF
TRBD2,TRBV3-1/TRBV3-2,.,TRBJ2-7,TGTGCCAGCAGCCAGACTAGCTCCGGCGAGCAGTACTTC,CASSQTSSGEQYF
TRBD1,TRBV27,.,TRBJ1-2,TGTGCCAGCAGTTTAAGGGGCGGGTACAGGGGGCCATATAACTATGGCTACACCTTC,CASSLRGGYRGPYNYGYTF
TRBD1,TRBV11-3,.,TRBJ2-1,TGTGCCAGCAGCTTAGGGGACAGGGAATACAATGAGCAGTTCTTC,CASSLGDREYNEQFF
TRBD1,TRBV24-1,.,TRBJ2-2,TGTGCCACCAGTGATCCCAGGGGGACCGGGGAGCTGTTTTTT,CATSDPRGTGELFF
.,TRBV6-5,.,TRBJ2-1,TGTGCCAGCCTTAGGGGCGGCTCCTACAATGAGCAGTTCTTC,CASLRGGSYNEQFF
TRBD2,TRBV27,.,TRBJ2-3,TGTGCCAGCAGTTTACCGGGAGGAGCAGATACGCAGTATTTT,CASSLPGGADTQYF
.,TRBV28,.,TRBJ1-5,TGTGCCAGCAGTTTACCGACAGTTTATAGCAATCAGCCCCAGCATTTT,CASSLPTVYSNQPQHF
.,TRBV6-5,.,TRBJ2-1,TGTGCCAGCAGTTACAGGCTAGACGCTGAGCAGTTCTTC,CASSYRLDAEQFF
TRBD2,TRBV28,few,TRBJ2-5,TGTGCCAGCAGTTTCCCGACTCGGGAGGGGACCCAGTACTTC,CASSFPTREGTQYF
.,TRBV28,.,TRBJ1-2,TGTGCCATATACGACCGCTACTATGACTACACCTTC,CAIYDRYYDYTF
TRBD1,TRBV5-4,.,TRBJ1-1,TGTGCCAGCAGTACACCGACAGGGAGGTTAACTGAAGCTTTCTTT,CASSTPTGRLTEAFF
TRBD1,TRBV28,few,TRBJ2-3,TGTGCCAGCAGCGAAACAGGGGACGGCACAGATACGCAGTATTTT,CASSETGDGTDTQYF